This is a list of T cell receptor beta chains from one sample in a study of OX40 agonist ivuxolimab in advanced cancers. Assay used: immunoSEQ multiplex PCR; TCRdb lists only in-frame clones, some missing. The repertoire has about 78,000 clones, roughly 84% of them found once; the top ten carry around 2.1%. Sequenced material: CD4+ or CD8+ T cells sorted from blood, taken in a trial of the OX40 agonist ivuxolimab. The source is an adult with an advanced solid tumor such as melanoma, head and neck, liver or kidney cancer. CDR3s include the opening cysteine and the closing phenylalanine or tryptophan. The D gene is left open where the match is weak. Size is omitted from some rows. Given values are once, few, many or a class for expanded clones.

TGTGCCAGCAGTTACTTTCGAGGACTCAGCAATCAGCCCCAGCATTTT,CASSYFRGLSNQPQHF,TRBV28,-,-,TRBJ1-5
TGTGCCACCGCTGGCGGGAGGGCGGGGGAGACCCAGTACTTC,CATAGGRAGETQYF,TRBV19,-,TRBD2,TRBJ2-5
TGTGCCAGTAGTATAGGGTTCGACAGGGGAACCAAAAACATTCAGTACTTC,CASSIGFDRGTKNIQYF,TRBV19,-,TRBD1,TRBJ2-4
TGTGCCAGCAGCTTAGAAGGGCTAGCGGCCTACAATGAGCAGTTCTTC,CASSLEGLAAYNEQFF,TRBV7-2,few,TRBD2,TRBJ2-1
TGTGCCAGCAGTCTCCGGGCCGCCGATGAGCAGTTCTTC,CASSLRAADEQFF,TRBV5-4,-,-,TRBJ2-1
TGTGCCAGTAGTATTCAAGACAGGGGCGCAGTAACTGAAGCTTTCTTT,CASSIQDRGAVTEAFF,TRBV19,-,TRBD1,TRBJ1-1
TGTGCCACCAGCAGAGGCAGTAACTATGGCTACACCTTC,CATSRGSNYGYTF,TRBV15,-,-,TRBJ1-2
TGTGCCAGCAGCTTAGTTGAGAGGAACACCGGGGAGCTGTTTTTT,CASSLVERNTGELFF,TRBV7-2,-,-,TRBJ2-2
TGTGCCAGCAGTTCTGGGGCAGTTAACAATTCACCCCTCCACTTT,CASSSGAVNNSPLHF,TRBV2,-,-,TRBJ1-6
TGCAGCGTGGTAACCGGGACAGGGAATGAAGCTTTCTTT,CSVVTGTGNEAFF,TRBV29-1,-,TRBD1,TRBJ1-1
TGTGCCAGCAGCCTGGACAGGGCTCGCTATGGCTACACCTTC,CASSLDRARYGYTF,TRBV7-2,-,TRBD1,TRBJ1-2
TGCAGCGTTGTTCAGCGGGGTCAGCCCCAGCATTTT,CSVVQRGQPQHF,TRBV29-1,-,-,TRBJ1-5
TGTGCCAGCAGCTTGAACCCTTCCGGGGGGGCCCGAGAGACCCAGTACTTC,CASSLNPSGGARETQYF,TRBV7-9,-,TRBD2,TRBJ2-5
TGTGCCAGCAGCCAGGGGGCATATGAAAAACTGTTTTTT,CASSQGAYEKLFF,TRBV14,-,-,TRBJ1-4
TGCGCCAGCAGCCTAGGGACAGCCAGCAATCAGCCCCAGCATTTT,CASSLGTASNQPQHF,TRBV10-2,-,TRBD1,TRBJ1-5
TGTGCCAGCAGTTACCTGGGAGAGAATGGCTACACCTTC,CASSYLGENGYTF,TRBV6-5,once,-,TRBJ1-2
TGTGCCAGCAGCCCACTTAAGCGGGAGGGAACCTACGAGCAGTACTTC,CASSPLKREGTYEQYF,TRBV11-2,-,TRBD2,TRBJ2-7
TGTGCCAGCAGCCCCCAGGCGGCTAGCGGAGAGAATGAGCAGTTCTTC,CASSPQAASGENEQFF,TRBV12-1,-,-,TRBJ2-1
TGCGCCAGCGGGGGACAGGTAACCACTGAAGCTTTCTTT,CASGGQVTTEAFF,TRBV23-1,-,TRBD1,TRBJ1-1
TGCAGTGCTAGAGCGGACGGGCCCCAGCATTTT,CSARADGPQHF,TRBV20-1,-,-,TRBJ1-5
TGTGCCAGCAGCTTAGAGCAGGGTTCGACCAAAAACATTCAGTACTTC,CASSLEQGSTKNIQYF,TRBV7-2,-,-,TRBJ2-4
TGTGCCAGCAGTTTAGGTGCAGGGCGAGCTAACTATGGCTACACCTTC,CASSLGAGRANYGYTF,TRBV27,-,-,TRBJ1-2
TGTGCCAGCAGCTTGGCTGCTACCGGGGAGCTGTTTTTT,CASSLAATGELFF,TRBV5-4,-,-,TRBJ2-2
TGTGCCAGCAGCTTGTGGGGGCGCGGTGAAGCTTTCTTT,CASSLWGRGEAFF,TRBV5-8,-,-,TRBJ1-1
TGTGCCTGGAGTAGCGGAGGGGGGGGTAATACGCAGTATTTT,CAWSSGGGGNTQYF,TRBV30,-,-,TRBJ2-3
TGTGCCAGCAGCTTAGATAGGCAGGGCCCCACTGAAGCTTTCTTT,CASSLDRQGPTEAFF,TRBV7-2,-,-,TRBJ1-1
TGTGCCATCAGTGAGTCGCCCGGGGGTGGCTCTGGGGCCAACGTCCTGACTTTC,CAISESPGGGSGANVLTF,TRBV10-3,-,-,TRBJ2-6
TGTGCCAGCAGCGCAACCCAGGGAGGTGGAAACACCATATATTTT,CASSATQGGGNTIYF,TRBV9,-,-,TRBJ1-3
TGTGCCAGCAGACCACGGCTCAACCAGGGCGATGAGCAGTTCTTC,CASRPRLNQGDEQFF,TRBV11-2,-,-,TRBJ2-1
TGTGCCAGCAGCCCAGGGACAGGGGGCGTCTACGAGCAGTACTTC,CASSPGTGGVYEQYF,TRBV7-2,-,TRBD1,TRBJ2-7
TGTGCCAGCAGTTACTCCCCAGGGGGTAACTATGGCTACACCTTC,CASSYSPGGNYGYTF,TRBV6-6,few,TRBD1,TRBJ1-2
TGTGCCAGCAGTTACTCGAGGGGTAGCAATGAGCAGTTCTTC,CASSYSRGSNEQFF,TRBV6-6,-,-,TRBJ2-1
TGTGCCAGCTCACCCAGGTCCGGGGGCCAGCCCCAGCATTTT,CASSPRSGGQPQHF,TRBV18,-,-,TRBJ1-5
TGTGCCAGCAGCTCGACAGGGAAGGGCACTGAAGCTTTCTTT,CASSSTGKGTEAFF,TRBV5-5,-,TRBD1,TRBJ1-1
TGCGCCAGCAGCCAAGGAAGACAGAACAATCAGCCCCAGCATTTT,CASSQGRQNNQPQHF,TRBV4-3,-,-,TRBJ1-5
TGTGCCAGCAGCCCCGGAGGGTTTCTCGGCTACACCTTC,CASSPGGFLGYTF,TRBV27,few,-,TRBJ1-2
TGCGCCAGCAGCGACCAGGGGGCGCCCAACAATGAGCAGTTCTTC,CASSDQGAPNNEQFF,TRBV5-1,few,TRBD1,TRBJ2-1
TGTGCCAGCAGCGTAGACAGTCCCGGAGACTATGGCTACACCTTC,CASSVDSPGDYGYTF,TRBV9,few,-,TRBJ1-2
TGTGCCAGCAGTTCCTTCGCCTATCCGGGCTACAATGAGCAGTTCTTC,CASSSFAYPGYNEQFF,TRBV27,-,-,TRBJ2-1
TGTGCCAGCAGTTCCGGGACAGGGGGTTTGACCGGGGAGCTGTTTTTT,CASSSGTGGLTGELFF,TRBV6-6,-,TRBD1,TRBJ2-2
TGTGCCACAGATGACAGGGGGCCCTACGAGCAGTACTTC,CATDDRGPYEQYF,TRBV28,-,TRBD1,TRBJ2-7